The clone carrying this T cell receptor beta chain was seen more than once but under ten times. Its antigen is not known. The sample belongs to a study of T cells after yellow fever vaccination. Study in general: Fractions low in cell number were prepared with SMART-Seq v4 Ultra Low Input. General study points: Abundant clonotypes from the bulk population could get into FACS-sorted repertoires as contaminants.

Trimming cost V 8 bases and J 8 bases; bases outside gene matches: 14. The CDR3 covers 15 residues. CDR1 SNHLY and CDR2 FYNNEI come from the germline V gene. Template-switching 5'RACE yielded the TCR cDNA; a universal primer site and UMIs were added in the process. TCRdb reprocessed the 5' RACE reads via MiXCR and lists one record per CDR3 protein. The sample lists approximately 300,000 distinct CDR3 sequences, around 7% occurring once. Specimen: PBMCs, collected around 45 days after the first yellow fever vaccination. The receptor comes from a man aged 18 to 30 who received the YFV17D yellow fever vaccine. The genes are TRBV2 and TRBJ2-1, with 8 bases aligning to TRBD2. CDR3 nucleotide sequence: TGTGCCAGCGAAATCCCGGGACTAGGTATCGATGAGCAGTTCTTC. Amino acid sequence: CASEIPGLGIDEQFF.